Below, 2 T cell receptor beta chains from the same sample are listed, as sequenced in a study of breast tumors, draining lymph nodes, adjacent tissues. Axillary draining lymph nodes of breast cancer patients supplied the node samples. TCRdb re-derived calls from the multiplex PCR reads in MiXCR, one entry per CDR3 protein. The data show some 110,000 distinct CDR3 sequences, with roughly 33% seen just once and around 6% held by the top ten. The sample taken for sequencing was axillary lymph node tissue. These receptors were taken from a female donor with breast cancer. Some clones in this sample may be carry-over from other donors' samples.

In its sample, this clonotype was seen many times. The V and J genes are TRBV9 and TRBJ2-5; D is unresolved. The CDR3 sequence is 14 residues long. Deletions cut 0 bases from V and 6 bases from J, with 12 bases between. Germline assignment: CDR1 SGDLS and CDR2 YYNGEE. The CDR3 region is CASSVAPTAQTQYF. The CDR3 nucleotides are TGTGCCAGCAGCGTAGCTCCGACCGCGCAGACCCAGTACTTC.

This clonotype has a count of ten or more. A read error may be the cause here, since a much bigger clone is one base away. J is TRBJ2-5 and V is TRBV20-1; TRBD2 matches at 7 bases. This CDR3 has 19 amino acids. Germline trimming cut 0 bases from V and 1 base from J; bases unmatched to any gene: 17. Germline-derived CDR1 and CDR2 are DFQATT and SNEGSKA (reference sequence). CDR3 nucleotide sequence: TGCAGTGCTAGAGATGCCGCCGGGACTACCGGGGTCACCCAAGAGACCCAGTACTTC. It yields the protein CSARDAAGTTGVTQETQYF.